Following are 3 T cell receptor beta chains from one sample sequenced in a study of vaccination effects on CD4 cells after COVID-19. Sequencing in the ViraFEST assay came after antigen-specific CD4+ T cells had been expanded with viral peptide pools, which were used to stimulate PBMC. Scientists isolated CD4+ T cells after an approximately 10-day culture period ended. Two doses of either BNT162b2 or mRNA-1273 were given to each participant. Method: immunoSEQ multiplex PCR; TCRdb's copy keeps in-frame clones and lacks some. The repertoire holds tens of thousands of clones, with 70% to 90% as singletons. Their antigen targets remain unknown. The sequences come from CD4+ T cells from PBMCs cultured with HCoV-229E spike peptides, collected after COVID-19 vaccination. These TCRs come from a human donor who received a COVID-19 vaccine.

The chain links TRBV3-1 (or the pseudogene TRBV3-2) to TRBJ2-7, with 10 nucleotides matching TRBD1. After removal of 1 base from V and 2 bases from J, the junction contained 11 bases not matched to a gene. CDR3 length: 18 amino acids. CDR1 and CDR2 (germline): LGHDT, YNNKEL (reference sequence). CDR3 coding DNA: TGTGCCAGCAGCCAAGCTAGGAGACAGGGGGCTTGCGCCTACGAGCAGTACGTC. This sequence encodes CASSQARRQGACAYEQYV.

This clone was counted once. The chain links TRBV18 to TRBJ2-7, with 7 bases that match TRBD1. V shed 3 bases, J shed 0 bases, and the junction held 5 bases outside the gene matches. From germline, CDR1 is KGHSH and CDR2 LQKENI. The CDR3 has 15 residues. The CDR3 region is CASSPGQLSSYEQYV. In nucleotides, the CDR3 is TGTGCCAGCTCACCGGGACAGCTGAGCTCCTACGAGCAGTACGTC.

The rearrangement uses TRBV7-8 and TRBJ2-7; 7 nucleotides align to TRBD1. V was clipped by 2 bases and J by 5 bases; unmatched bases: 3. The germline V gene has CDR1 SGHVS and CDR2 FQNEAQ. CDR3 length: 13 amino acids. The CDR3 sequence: CASSLSTGNEQYV. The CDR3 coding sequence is TGTGCCAGCAGCTTATCGACAGGGAACGAGCAGTACGTC.